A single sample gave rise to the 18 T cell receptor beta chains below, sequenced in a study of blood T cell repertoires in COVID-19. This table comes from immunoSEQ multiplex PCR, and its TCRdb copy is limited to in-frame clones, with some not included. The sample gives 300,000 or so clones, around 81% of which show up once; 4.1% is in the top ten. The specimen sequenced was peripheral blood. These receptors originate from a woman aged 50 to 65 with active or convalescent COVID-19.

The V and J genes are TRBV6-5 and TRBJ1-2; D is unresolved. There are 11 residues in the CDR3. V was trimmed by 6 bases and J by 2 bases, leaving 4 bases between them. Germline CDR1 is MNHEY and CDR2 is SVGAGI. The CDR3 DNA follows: TGTGCCAGCAGCGTCAACTATGGCTACACCTTC. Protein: CASSVNYGYTF.

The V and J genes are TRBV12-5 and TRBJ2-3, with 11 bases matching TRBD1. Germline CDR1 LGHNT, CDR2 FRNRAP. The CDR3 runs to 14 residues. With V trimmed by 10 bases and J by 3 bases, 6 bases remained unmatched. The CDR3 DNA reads TGTGCTACCAGGACAGGGGGCGCTACAGATACGCAGTATTTT. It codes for CATRTGGATDTQYF.

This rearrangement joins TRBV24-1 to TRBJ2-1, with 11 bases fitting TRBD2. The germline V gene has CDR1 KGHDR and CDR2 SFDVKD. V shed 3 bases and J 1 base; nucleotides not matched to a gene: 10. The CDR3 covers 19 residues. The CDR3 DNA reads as TGTGCCACCAGTGATCCCCGGACTAGCGGGTCCGTGTCCTACAATGAGCAGTTCTTC. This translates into CATSDPRTSGSVSYNEQFF.

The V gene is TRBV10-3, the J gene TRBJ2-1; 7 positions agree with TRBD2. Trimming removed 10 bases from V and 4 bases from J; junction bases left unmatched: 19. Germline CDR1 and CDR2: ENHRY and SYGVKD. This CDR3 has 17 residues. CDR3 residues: CATRADLMKREYNEQFF. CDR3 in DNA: TGTGCCACGAGGGCTGATCTGATGAAGCGGGAATACAATGAGCAGTTCTTC.

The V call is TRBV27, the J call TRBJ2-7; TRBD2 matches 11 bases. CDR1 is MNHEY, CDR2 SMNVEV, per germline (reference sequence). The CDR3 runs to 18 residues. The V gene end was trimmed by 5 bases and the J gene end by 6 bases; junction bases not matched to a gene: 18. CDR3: CASSPSFTSGRSGGEQYF. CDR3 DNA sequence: TGTGCCAGCAGTCCTTCGTTTACTAGCGGGAGATCTGGTGGCGAGCAGTACTTC.

The CDR3 here is CASSSARQGGYGYTF. CDR3 bases: TGTGCCAGCAGTTCCGCCAGACAGGGGGGATATGGCTACACCTTC. This chain connects TRBV6-6 to TRBJ1-2; 9 bases are a match to TRBD1. Germline V gene data show CDR1 as MNHNY and CDR2 as SVGAGI (reference sequence). This CDR3 has 15 residues. V shed 4 bases, J shed 5 bases, and the junction held 8 bases outside the gene matches.

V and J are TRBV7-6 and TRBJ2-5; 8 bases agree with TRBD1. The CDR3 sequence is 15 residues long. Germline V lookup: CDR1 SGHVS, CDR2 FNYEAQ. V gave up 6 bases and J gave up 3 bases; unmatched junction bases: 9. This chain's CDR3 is CASRPGQGLKETQYF. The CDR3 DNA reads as TGTGCCAGCAGACCAGGACAGGGATTGAAAGAGACCCAGTACTTC.

The CDR3 DNA reads TGTGCCATCAGTGATCGGGCGGGGAGCTCCTACGAGCAGTACTTC. This gives the protein CAISDRAGSSYEQYF. V gene TRBV10-3 combines with J gene TRBJ2-7, with D possibly being TRBD2 (6 bases). The germline gives CDR1 ENHRY, CDR2 SYGVKD. The V end was cut by 3 bases, the J end by 0 bases, with 12 bases between. CDR3 size: 15 residues.

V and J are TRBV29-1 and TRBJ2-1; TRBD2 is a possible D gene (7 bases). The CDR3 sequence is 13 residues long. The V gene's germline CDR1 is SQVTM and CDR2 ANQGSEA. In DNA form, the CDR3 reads TGCACCCTCGGGGGGCAGACCTACAATGAGCAGTTCTTC. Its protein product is CTLGGQTYNEQFF.

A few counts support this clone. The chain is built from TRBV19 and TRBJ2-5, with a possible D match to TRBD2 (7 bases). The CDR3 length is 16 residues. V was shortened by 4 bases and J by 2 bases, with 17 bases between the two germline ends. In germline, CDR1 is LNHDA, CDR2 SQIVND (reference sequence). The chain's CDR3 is CASSTSSGGGQETQYF. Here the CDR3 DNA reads TGTGCCAGTAGTACTTCTAGCGGAGGGGGACAAGAGACCCAGTACTTC.

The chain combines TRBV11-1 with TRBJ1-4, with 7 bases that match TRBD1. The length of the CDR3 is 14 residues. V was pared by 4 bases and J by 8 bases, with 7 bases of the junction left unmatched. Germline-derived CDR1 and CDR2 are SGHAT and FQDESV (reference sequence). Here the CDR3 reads CASSSTGTVEKLFF. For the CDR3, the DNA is TGTGCCAGCAGCTCAACCGGGACAGTGGAAAAACTGTTTTTT.

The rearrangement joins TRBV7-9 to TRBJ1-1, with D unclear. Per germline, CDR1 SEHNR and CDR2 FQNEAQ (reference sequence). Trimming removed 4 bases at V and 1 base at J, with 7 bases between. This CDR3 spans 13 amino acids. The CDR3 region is CASSSPPNTEAFF. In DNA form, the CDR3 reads TGTGCCAGCAGCTCCCCTCCGAACACTGAAGCTTTCTTT.

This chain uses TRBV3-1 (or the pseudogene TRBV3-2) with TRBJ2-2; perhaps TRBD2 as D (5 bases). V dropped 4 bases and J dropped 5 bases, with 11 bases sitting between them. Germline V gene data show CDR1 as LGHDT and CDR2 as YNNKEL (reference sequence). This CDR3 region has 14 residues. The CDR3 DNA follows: TGTGCCAGCAGCCCCTTGGGAGAGACCGGGGAGCTGTTTTTT. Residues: CASSPLGETGELFF.

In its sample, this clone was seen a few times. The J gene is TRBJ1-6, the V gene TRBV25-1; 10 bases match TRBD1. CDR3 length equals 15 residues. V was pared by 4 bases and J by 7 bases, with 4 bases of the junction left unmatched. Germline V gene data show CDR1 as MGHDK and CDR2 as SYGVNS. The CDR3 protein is CASSGKTGGNSPLHF. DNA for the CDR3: TGTGCCAGCAGTGGGAAGACAGGGGGCAATTCACCCCTCCACTTT.

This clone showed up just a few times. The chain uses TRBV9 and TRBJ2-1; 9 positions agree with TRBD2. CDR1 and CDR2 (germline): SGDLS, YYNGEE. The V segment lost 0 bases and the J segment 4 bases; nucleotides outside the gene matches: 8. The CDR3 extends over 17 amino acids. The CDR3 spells CASSVEGILAGYNEQFF. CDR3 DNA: TGTGCCAGCAGCGTAGAAGGAATACTAGCGGGTTACAATGAGCAGTTCTTC.

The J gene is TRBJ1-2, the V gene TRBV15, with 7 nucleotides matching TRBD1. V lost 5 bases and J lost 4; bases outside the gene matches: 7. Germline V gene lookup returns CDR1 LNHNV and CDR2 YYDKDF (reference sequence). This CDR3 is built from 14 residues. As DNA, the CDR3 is TGTGCCACCAGCCCGAGACAGGGAAGCTATGGCTACACCTTC. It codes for CATSPRQGSYGYTF.

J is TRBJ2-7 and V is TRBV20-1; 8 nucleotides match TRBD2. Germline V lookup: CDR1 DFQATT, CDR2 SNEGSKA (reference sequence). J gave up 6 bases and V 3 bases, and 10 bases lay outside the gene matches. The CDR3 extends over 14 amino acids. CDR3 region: CSASKVRGGAEQYF. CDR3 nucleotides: TGCAGTGCTAGTAAAGTTCGGGGGGGGGCCGAGCAGTACTTC.

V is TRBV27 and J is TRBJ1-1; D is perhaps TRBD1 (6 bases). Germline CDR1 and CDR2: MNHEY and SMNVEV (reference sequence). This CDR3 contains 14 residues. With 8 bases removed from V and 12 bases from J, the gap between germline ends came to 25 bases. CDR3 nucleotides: TGTGCCAGCGGGCTATCAGGGGCCCTGAGCAAAACTTTCTTT. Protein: CASGLSGALSKTFF.